This TCR beta chain was recorded in a study of regulatory and conventional T cells in RAG deficiency. The germline CDR1 and CDR2 sequences are SGHRS and YFSETQ. There are 13 residues in the CDR3. V lost 7 bases and J 1 base, leaving 8 bases between the germline ends. Sequencing was performed with immunoSEQ multiplex PCR; in TCRdb, only in-frame clones are kept and a portion is missing. The table records more than 8,500 clones, 90% to 95% of them present only once. Blood CD4+ CD25-low CD127-high conventional T cells supplied the genomic DNA template. The clonotype originates from a human donor with RAG deficiency presenting as severe combined immunodeficiency. V gene TRBV5-1 combines with J gene TRBJ2-2; D is ambiguous. Sequencing was done on a sample of CD4+ effector T cells sorted from blood. CDR3 nucleotide sequence: TGCGCCAGCCAAGCCCTGAACACCGGGGAGCTGTTTTTT. Translating gives CASQALNTGELFF.